This passage covers 24 T cell receptor beta chains from one sample sequenced in a study of blood T cell repertoires in COVID-19. Measured with immunoSEQ multiplex PCR; TCRdb has only the in-frame clones, and not every one. The table lists under 200,000 clones, more than 75% of them singletons. The sequencing sample was made of peripheral blood. These receptors all come from a woman older than 75 with acute or convalescent COVID-19.

The J gene is TRBJ2-4, the V gene TRBV18; no firm D call. The CDR3 is made up of 12 amino acids. Germline loops: CDR1 KGHSH, CDR2 LQKENI. V was clipped by 3 bases and J by 8 bases, with 8 bases between them. In nucleotides, the CDR3 is TGTGCCAGCTCACCTGCTGAGCACATTCAGTACTTC. Protein sequence: CASSPAEHIQYF.

The chain carries TRBV18 and TRBJ1-3; no clear D. Trimming pared 5 bases from V and 5 bases from J, leaving 16 bases between. The CDR3 consists of 15 residues. Germline values: CDR1 KGHSH, CDR2 LQKENI. For the CDR3, the DNA is TGTGCCAGCTCAACCGGAGCCGGGTCTCGAAACACCATATATTTT. Protein product: CASSTGAGSRNTIYF.

This sequence joins TRBV5-8 and TRBJ2-1; 14 nucleotides align to TRBD2. Losses at the gene ends were 4 bases for V and 0 bases for J; bases not matched to a gene: 9. This CDR3 has 19 residues. Germline CDR1 and CDR2: SGHTS and YDEGEE. CDR3 nucleotide sequence: TGTGCCAGCAGCGATAGGACTAGCGGGAGGCCGAGCTCCTACAATGAGCAGTTCTTC. This encodes CASSDRTSGRPSSYNEQFF.

The J gene is TRBJ2-1, the V gene TRBV5-8; 8 bases agree with TRBD2. The germline V gene has CDR1 SGHTS and CDR2 YDEGEE. V shed 3 bases, J shed 10 bases, and the junction held 6 bases outside the gene matches. The CDR3 has 13 residues. The CDR3 DNA reads TGTGCCAGCAGCTCCACGGGGGGGGGCGAGCAGTTCTTC. Its translation is CASSSTGGGEQFF.

The chain recombines TRBV11-2 with TRBJ1-3; D perhaps matches TRBD1 (5 bases). V was clipped by 5 bases and J by 3 bases, with 11 bases between them. Germline CDR1 SGHAT, CDR2 FQNNGV. The CDR3 extends over 14 amino acids. The CDR3 reads CASSPRGSGNTIYF. Here the CDR3 DNA reads TGTGCCAGCAGCCCTAGGGGTAGTGGAAACACCATATATTTT.

This clone was observed a few times. The chain has TRBV5-4 and TRBJ1-5; D perhaps matches TRBD1 (5 bases). CDR3 length equals 13 residues. The V gene's germline CDR1 is SGHNT and CDR2 YYREEE (reference sequence). V lost 4 bases, J lost 6 bases, and 11 bases lay in between. CDR3 DNA: TGTGCCAGCAGCCCGGACACGGGTCAGCCCCAGCATTTT. It specifies CASSPDTGQPQHF.

The chain has TRBV28 and TRBJ1-2, with 7 nucleotides matching TRBD1. The CDR3 totals 14 residues. J gave up 2 bases and V 6 bases, and 6 bases lay outside the gene matches. CDR1 and CDR2 (germline): MDHEN, SYDVKM. The CDR3 loop reads CASRLPGQNYGYTF. CDR3 DNA: TGTGCCAGCAGACTACCGGGACAGAACTATGGCTACACCTTC.

This chain uses TRBV6-5 with TRBJ1-6; 9 bases are a match to TRBD1. The germline V gene encodes CDR1 MNHEY and CDR2 SVGAGI. This CDR3 has 16 amino acids. The V and J ends lost 2 bases and 10 bases, in that order; junction bases with no gene match: 9. This chain's CDR3 is CASSYQNRGQGSPLHF. CDR3 bases: TGTGCCAGCAGTTACCAGAACAGGGGGCAGGGATCACCCCTCCACTTT.

This rearrangement joins TRBV30 to TRBJ1-1, with 7 bases fitting TRBD1. CDR3 length: 13 amino acids. The germline V gene encodes CDR1 GTSNPN and CDR2 SVGIG (reference sequence). Trimming cost V 4 bases and J 8 bases; bases outside gene matches: 10. CDR3 sequence (DNA): TGTGCCTGGAATGTGCAGGGGGTAGTAGAAGCTTTCTTT. Translating gives CAWNVQGVVEAFF. Filled out from reference TRBV30 and TRBJ1-1, the complete variable domain reads SQTIHQWPATLVQPVGSPLSLECTVEGTSNPNLYWYRQAAGRGLQLLFYSVGIGQISSEVPQNLSASRPQDRQFILSSKKLLLSDSGFYLCAWNVQGVVEAFFGQGTRLTVV.

The chain combines TRBV5-1 with TRBJ2-3, with 10 bases identical to TRBD1. This CDR3 has 14 residues. Germline V CDR1 and CDR2: SGHRS, YFSETQ. Trimming cost V 4 bases and J 4 bases; bases outside gene matches: 3. The CDR3, as DNA: TGCGCCAGCAGCACGGACAGGGGGGCAGATACGCAGTATTTT. This sequence encodes CASSTDRGADTQYF.

This chain links TRBV5-1 with TRBJ2-4; TRBD1 matches 8 bases. The CDR3 covers 17 residues. Germline V gene lookup returns CDR1 SGHRS and CDR2 YFSETQ. J lost 0 bases, V lost 0 bases, and 5 bases had no gene match. The CDR3 here is CASSLATGGSAKNIQYF. The CDR3 coding sequence is TGCGCCAGCAGCTTGGCCACAGGGGGTTCAGCCAAAAACATTCAGTACTTC.

V gene TRBV18 combines with J gene TRBJ2-7, with 7 bases matching TRBD1. The V segment lost 4 bases and the J segment 0 bases; nucleotides outside the gene matches: 3. CDR3 length equals 14 residues. Germline CDR1 and CDR2: KGHSH and LQKENI. The CDR3, as DNA: TGTGCCAGCTCACAGACAGGGAGCTCCTACGAGCAGTACTTC. Protein product: CASSQTGSSYEQYF.

The rearrangement links TRBV7-3 to TRBJ1-1; a possible D gene is TRBD1 (6 bases). Germline loops: CDR1 SGHTA, CDR2 FQGTGA. The CDR3 totals 14 residues. Trimming took off 0 bases at V and 5 bases at J, with 10 bases between the two ends. The CDR3 DNA sequence: TGTGCCAGCAGCTTAACAGGGGGATGGACTGAAGCTTTCTTT. Translation gives CASSLTGGWTEAFF.

The CDR3 region is CASSLLGPIYSGNTIYF. CDR3 DNA sequence: TGTGCCAGCAGCTTACTGGGCCCCATATACTCTGGAAACACCATATATTTT. The chain carries TRBV7-9 and TRBJ1-3; the D is unclear. There are 17 residues in the CDR3. Trimming pared 2 bases from V and 0 bases from J, leaving 14 bases between. Germline V gene sequence: CDR1 SEHNR, CDR2 FQNEAQ (reference sequence).

This chain connects TRBV10-3 to TRBJ1-1; D perhaps matches TRBD1 (6 bases). The CDR3 length is 13 residues. Trimming cost V 10 bases and J 1 base, with 13 bases left between them. Per germline, CDR1 ENHRY and CDR2 SYGVKD. CDR3 sequence reads: CATAWTANTEAFF. In DNA, the CDR3 is TGTGCCACGGCTTGGACAGCGAACACTGAAGCTTTCTTT.

The chain recombines TRBV18 with TRBJ1-1; no clear D. Germline lookup yields CDR1 KGHSH and CDR2 LQKENI. The length of the CDR3 is 13 residues. The germline V and J ends were trimmed by 6 bases and 1 base, with 9 bases remaining between them. CDR3 amino acids: CASSTSGNTEAFF. The CDR3 DNA sequence: TGTGCCAGCTCTACCTCGGGGAACACTGAAGCTTTCTTT.

The chain has TRBV9 and TRBJ2-1; D is perhaps TRBD1 (6 bases). From germline, CDR1 is SGDLS and CDR2 YYNGEE. V lost 5 bases, J lost 4 bases, and 16 bases lay in between. The CDR3 length is 15 residues. CDR3 nucleotides: TGTGCCAGCAGTGTCTTCGGGACACAATACAATGAGCAGTTCTTC. Translation: CASSVFGTQYNEQFF.

This clone has a single count. CDR3 sequence: CASSHGLAGPGELFF. The CDR3 DNA is TGCGCCAGCAGCCACGGACTAGCGGGACCCGGGGAGCTGTTTTTT. V and J are TRBV5-1 and TRBJ2-2; 12 nucleotides agree with TRBD2. V gave up 4 bases and J gave up 6 bases; unmatched junction bases: 4. This CDR3 is built from 15 residues. CDR1 is SGHRS and CDR2 is YFSETQ in the germline V gene.

This clone was found once. The V and J genes are TRBV9 and TRBJ1-2, with a possible D match to TRBD1 (6 bases). Per germline, CDR1 SGDLS and CDR2 YYNGEE. Trimming took off 0 bases at V and 8 bases at J, with 11 bases between the two ends. The CDR3 contains 13 residues. The CDR3 protein is CASSVAGARGYTF. CDR3 DNA sequence: TGTGCCAGCAGCGTAGCAGGGGCGAGAGGCTACACCTTC.

The rearrangement links TRBV7-8 to TRBJ2-7, with 9 bases lining up with TRBD1. Germline values: CDR1 SGHVS, CDR2 FQNEAQ. This CDR3 comprises 14 residues. V lost 4 bases, J lost 13 bases, and 14 bases stayed unmatched. For the CDR3, the DNA is TGTGCCAGCAGCTCCCACCAGCGACAGGGGGGCCTCTACTTC. Residues: CASSSHQRQGGLYF.

The chain combines TRBV5-1 with TRBJ1-2; D is possibly TRBD1 (5 bases). Trimming stripped 3 bases from V and 6 bases from J, with 12 bases between. The CDR3 consists of 13 residues. CDR1 and CDR2 (germline): SGHRS, YFSETQ. The DNA for the CDR3 is TGCGCCAGCAGCTCCAGGGTTATAGATGGCTACACCTTC. The encoded protein is CASSSRVIDGYTF. Full variable domain (remainder filled in from reference TRBV5-1 and TRBJ1-2): KAGVTQTPRYLIKTRGQQVTLSCSPISGHRSVSWYQQTPGQGLQFLFEYFSETQRNKGNFPGRFSGRQFSNSRSEMNVSTLELGDSALYLCASSSRVIDGYTFGSGTRLTVV.

The chain carries TRBV7-6 and TRBJ2-1; D call uncertain. The CDR3 length is 14 residues. Germline CDR1 is SGHVS and CDR2 is FNYEAQ. V lost 4 bases and J lost 2, with 9 bases in between. The CDR3 sequence: CASSSLPAYNEQFF. As DNA, the CDR3 is TGTGCCAGCAGCTCCCTACCCGCCTACAATGAGCAGTTCTTC.

V is TRBV7-6 and J is TRBJ2-3; D gene ambiguous. The CDR3 spans 15 residues. Germline loops: CDR1 SGHVS, CDR2 FNYEAQ. The germline V and J ends were trimmed by 7 bases and 4 bases, with 18 bases remaining between them. CDR3 residues: CASTQGAIAADTQYF. The DNA for the CDR3 is TGTGCCAGCACCCAAGGAGCCATCGCGGCAGATACGCAGTATTTT.

This clone is a singleton in its sample. The V call is TRBV6-2 or TRBV6-3, the J call TRBJ2-5; 8 positions agree with TRBD2. The CDR3 contains 16 residues. Germline-derived CDR1 and CDR2 are MNHEY and SVGEGT. The J segment lost 3 bases and the V segment lost 5 bases, leaving 11 bases of the junction unmatched. This CDR3 reads CASSALGTRGKETQYF. The DNA for the CDR3 is TGTGCCAGCAGTGCACTCGGGACTAGGGGAAAAGAGACCCAGTACTTC.